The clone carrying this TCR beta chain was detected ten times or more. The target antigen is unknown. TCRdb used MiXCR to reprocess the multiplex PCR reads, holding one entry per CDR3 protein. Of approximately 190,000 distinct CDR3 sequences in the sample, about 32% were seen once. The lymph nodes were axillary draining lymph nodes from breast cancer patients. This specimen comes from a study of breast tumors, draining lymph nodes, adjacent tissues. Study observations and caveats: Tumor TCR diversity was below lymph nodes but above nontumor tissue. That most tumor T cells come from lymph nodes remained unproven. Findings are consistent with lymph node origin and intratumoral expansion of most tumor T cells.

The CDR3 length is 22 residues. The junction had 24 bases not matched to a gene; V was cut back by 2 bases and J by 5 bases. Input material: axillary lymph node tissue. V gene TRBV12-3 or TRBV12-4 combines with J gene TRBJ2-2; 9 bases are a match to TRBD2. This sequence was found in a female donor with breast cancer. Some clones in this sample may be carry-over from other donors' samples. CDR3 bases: TGTGCCAGCAGTTTAACCTGGGGGGAACCGGGACTAGCAGGAGGAGGTACCGGGGAGCTGTTTTTT. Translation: CASSLTWGEPGLAGGGTGELFF.